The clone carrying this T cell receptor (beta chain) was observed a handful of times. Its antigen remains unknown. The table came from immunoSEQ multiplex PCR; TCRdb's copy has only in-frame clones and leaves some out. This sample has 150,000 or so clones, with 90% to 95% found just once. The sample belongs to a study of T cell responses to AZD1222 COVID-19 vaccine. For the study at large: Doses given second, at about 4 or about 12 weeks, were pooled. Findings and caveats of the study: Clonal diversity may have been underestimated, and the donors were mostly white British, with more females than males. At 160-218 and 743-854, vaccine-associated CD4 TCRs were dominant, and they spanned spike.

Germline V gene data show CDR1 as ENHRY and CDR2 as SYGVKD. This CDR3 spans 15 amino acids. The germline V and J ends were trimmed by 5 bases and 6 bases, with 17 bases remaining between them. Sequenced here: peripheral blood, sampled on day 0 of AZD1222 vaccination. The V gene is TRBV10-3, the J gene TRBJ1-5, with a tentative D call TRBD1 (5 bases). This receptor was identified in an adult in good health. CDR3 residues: CAISLSDDGAQPQHF. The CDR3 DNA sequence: TGTGCCATCAGTTTATCGGACGACGGGGCTCAGCCCCAGCATTTT.